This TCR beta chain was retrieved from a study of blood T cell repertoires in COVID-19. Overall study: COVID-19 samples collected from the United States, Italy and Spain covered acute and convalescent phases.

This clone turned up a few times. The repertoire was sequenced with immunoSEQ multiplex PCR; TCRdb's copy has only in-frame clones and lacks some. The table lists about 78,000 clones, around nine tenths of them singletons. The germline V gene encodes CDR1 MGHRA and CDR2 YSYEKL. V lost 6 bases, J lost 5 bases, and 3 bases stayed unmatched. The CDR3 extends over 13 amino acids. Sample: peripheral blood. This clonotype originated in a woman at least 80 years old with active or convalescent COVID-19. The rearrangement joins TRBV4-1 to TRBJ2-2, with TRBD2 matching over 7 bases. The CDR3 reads CASSPGGTGELFF. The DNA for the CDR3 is TGCGCCAGCAGTCCCGGGGGGACCGGGGAGCTGTTTTTT.